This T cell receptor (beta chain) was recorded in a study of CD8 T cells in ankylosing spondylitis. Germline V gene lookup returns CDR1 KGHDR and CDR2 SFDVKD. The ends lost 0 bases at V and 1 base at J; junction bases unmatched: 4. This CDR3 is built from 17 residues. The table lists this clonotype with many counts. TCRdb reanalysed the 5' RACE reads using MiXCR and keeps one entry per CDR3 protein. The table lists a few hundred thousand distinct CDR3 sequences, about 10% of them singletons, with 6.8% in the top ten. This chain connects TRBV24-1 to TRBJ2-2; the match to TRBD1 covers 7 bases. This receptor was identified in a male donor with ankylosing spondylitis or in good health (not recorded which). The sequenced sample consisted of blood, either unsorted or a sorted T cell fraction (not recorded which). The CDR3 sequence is CATSDLRTGLNTGELFF. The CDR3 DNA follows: TGTGCCACCAGTGATTTGAGGACAGGCTTGAACACCGGGGAGCTGTTTTTT.